Each of the 30 T cell receptor beta chains below was sequenced from the same sample in a study of CD8 T cells in Susac syndrome. Random hexamers were used to reverse transcribe 0.5 to 1 ug of RNA. One entry per CDR3 protein results from TCRdb running MiXCR on the immunoSEQ multiplex PCR reads. The sample includes around 80,000 distinct CDR3 sequences, approximately 93% seen only once; the top ten take around 0.45%. The specimen sequenced was CD8+ T cells from PBMCs. These receptors were obtained from a human donor with Susac syndrome.

DNA of the CDR3: TGTGCCTGGAGAATATCGGGGGCGGCTAATGAAAAACTGTTTTTT. Amino acid sequence: CAWRISGAANEKLFF. This chain joins TRBV30 and TRBJ1-4; a weak D match, TRBD1 (6 bases). CDR3 length: 15 amino acids. V was trimmed by 3 bases and J by 3 bases, leaving 14 bases between them. CDR1 and CDR2 (germline): GTSNPN, SVGIG (reference sequence).

The V call is TRBV2, the J call TRBJ1-1; 8 nucleotides line up with TRBD1. The CDR3 covers 15 residues. Germline V gives CDR1 SNHLY, CDR2 FYNNEI. Trimming at V came to 11 bases and at J to 5 bases, leaving 16 bases not matched to a gene. The CDR3 DNA reads TGTGCCTCCCCAGGTGACAGGGGCCTCGGGACTGAAGCTTTCTTT. Encoded protein: CASPGDRGLGTEAFF.

The chain joins TRBV18 to TRBJ2-7, with TRBD2 matching 11 bases. CDR1 and CDR2 (germline): KGHSH, LQKENI. J was trimmed by 6 bases and V by 0 bases; bases with no gene match: 10. The CDR3 is 17 amino acids. CDR3 region: CASSPPLLAGGLAEQYF. The DNA of the CDR3 is TGTGCCAGCTCACCACCACTTCTAGCGGGAGGCCTTGCCGAGCAGTACTTC.

The V and J genes are TRBV9 and TRBJ2-1; TRBD2 matches 8 bases. The V segment lost 0 bases and the J segment 10 bases; nucleotides outside the gene matches: 9. Germline CDR1 SGDLS, CDR2 YYNGEE. CDR3 length: 15 amino acids. The CDR3 DNA follows: TGTGCCAGCAGCGTAGTTACGGGAGGGCCACGAGAGCAGTTCTTC. Its translation: CASSVVTGGPREQFF. The full variable domain, in which reference TRBV9 and TRBJ2-1 provide the parts outside the CDR3, is DSGVTQTPKHLITATGQRVTLRCSPRSGDLSVYWYQQSLDQGLQFLIQYYNGEERAKGNILERFSAQQFPDLHSELNLSSLELGDSALYFCASSVVTGGPREQFFGPGTRLTVL.

The chain uses TRBV6-1 and TRBJ1-1; D is perhaps TRBD1 (5 bases). This CDR3 comprises 15 residues. Trimming stripped 6 bases from V and 5 bases from J, with 19 bases between. Germline V lookup: CDR1 MNHNS, CDR2 SASEGT. Written as DNA, the CDR3 is TGTGCCAGCAGCAACAGACAGTTGCGGTGGACTGAAGCTTTCTTT. It codes for CASSNRQLRWTEAFF.

The rearrangement uses TRBV28 and TRBJ2-1; D ambiguous. V gave up 1 base and J gave up 5 bases, with 0 bases separating them. In germline, CDR1 is MDHEN, CDR2 SYDVKM. This CDR3 has 11 residues. CDR3 region: CASSLYNEQFF. The CDR3 DNA follows: TGTGCCAGCAGTTTATACAATGAGCAGTTCTTC.

The rearrangement uses TRBV5-1 and TRBJ2-6; 7 bases agree with TRBD2. The CDR3 covers 15 residues. Germline lookup yields CDR1 SGHRS and CDR2 YFSETQ. With V trimmed by 7 bases and J by 0 bases, 4 bases remained unmatched. CDR3 region: CASGTGGSGANVLTF. CDR3 DNA: TGCGCCAGCGGAACGGGGGGCTCTGGGGCCAACGTCCTGACTTTC.

The chain combines TRBV21-1 with TRBJ2-3; the table names TRBD2, a call not compared with the DNA. TRBV21-1 is given as a pseudogene. This CDR3 comprises 15 residues. The DNA of the CDR3 is TGTGCCAGCAGCGACCGGGACTCGCCGCCGGATACGCAGTATTTT. Translated: CASSDRDSPPDTQYF.

The chain is built from TRBV5-6 and TRBJ1-1; unclear D gene. CDR3 length: 13 residues. Per the germline V gene, CDR1 is SGHDT and CDR2 is YYEEEE. Deletions cut 3 bases from V and 4 bases from J, with 10 bases between. Written as DNA, the CDR3 is TGTGCCAGCAGCTGGACCGTCGGCACTGAAGCTTTCTTT. Its protein is CASSWTVGTEAFF.

The rearrangement uses TRBV9 and TRBJ2-1, with D perhaps given as TRBD1 or TRBD2 (6 bases each). The CDR3 has 14 amino acids. CDR1 is SGDLS, CDR2 YYNGEE, per germline. V lost 4 bases, J lost 4 bases, and 12 bases lay in between. The CDR3 is CASSQGGTYNEQFF. The CDR3 DNA is TGTGCCAGCAGCCAAGGGGGGACTTACAATGAGCAGTTCTTC.

The rearrangement joins TRBV7-2 to TRBJ2-2; TRBD2 aligns across 14 bases. Germline values: CDR1 SGHTA, CDR2 FQGNSA. V dropped 5 bases and J dropped 5; count of bases not matched to a gene: 4. CDR3 size: 16 residues. The CDR3 reads CASSTGLAGVTGELFF. The CDR3 nucleotides read TGTGCCAGCAGCACGGGACTAGCGGGGGTGACCGGGGAGCTGTTTTTT.

The V call is TRBV5-1, the J call TRBJ2-7, with a weak D call TRBD1 (5 bases). V lost 4 bases and J 1 base, leaving 21 bases between the germline ends. The V gene's germline CDR1 is SGHRS and CDR2 YFSETQ. This CDR3 has 17 amino acids. CDR3 protein: CASSPLIRVIRSYEQYF. The CDR3 DNA sequence: TGCGCCAGCAGCCCACTAATCAGGGTTATTCGGTCCTACGAGCAGTACTTC.

The chain links TRBV7-9 to TRBJ2-5; 8 bases are a match to TRBD1. Trimming removed 7 bases from V and 4 bases from J; junction bases left unmatched: 17. The germline gives CDR1 SEHNR, CDR2 FQNEAQ (reference sequence). The CDR3 extends over 17 amino acids. Here the CDR3 reads CASISPYTGTGRETQYF. CDR3 DNA sequence: TGTGCCAGCATCAGCCCTTATACCGGGACAGGTCGAGAGACCCAGTACTTC.

This chain joins TRBV4-1 and TRBJ1-1; D is unresolved. The CDR3 has 16 amino acids. Trimming removed 0 bases at V and 6 bases at J, with 17 bases between. Per germline, CDR1 MGHRA and CDR2 YSYEKL. CDR3 in DNA: TGCGCCAGCAGCCAAGAGTTGGAGGCCCGCGGCGCTGAAGCTTTCTTT. It encodes CASSQELEARGAEAFF.

The chain uses TRBV6-2 or TRBV6-3 and TRBJ1-1, with TRBD1 matching over 8 bases. Per germline, CDR1 MNHEY and CDR2 SVGEGT. V trimming: 5 bases; J trimming: 8 bases; junction bases outside the gene matches: 13. The CDR3 has 15 residues. The CDR3 coding sequence is TGTGCCAGCAGTACCGACAGGGGCCGGCGGGTGGAAGCTTTCTTT. Translating gives CASSTDRGRRVEAFF.

V and J are TRBV3-1 and TRBJ2-1; 8 bases fit TRBD2. The CDR3 has 16 amino acids. Germline V gene sequence: CDR1 LGHDT, CDR2 YNNKEL (reference sequence). J gave up 7 bases and V 0 bases, and 8 bases lay outside the gene matches. CDR3 DNA: TGTGCCAGCAGCCAAGATAGAAGCGGGGGTGTAAATGAGCAGTTCTTC. It translates to CASSQDRSGGVNEQFF.

The chain is built from TRBV29-1 and TRBJ2-1, with 9 bases matching TRBD2. CDR3 length: 13 amino acids. Per the germline V gene, CDR1 is SQVTM and CDR2 is ANQGSEA. The V segment lost 7 bases and the J segment 3 bases; nucleotides outside the gene matches: 4. Written as DNA, the CDR3 is TGCAGCGCCCCAGCGGGAGGCTACAATGAGCAGTTCTTC. Encoded protein: CSAPAGGYNEQFF.

V and J are TRBV6-1 and TRBJ2-2; TRBD2 matches 8 bases. V dropped 8 bases and J dropped 4; count of bases not matched to a gene: 18. The CDR3 runs to 18 residues. Germline-derived CDR1 and CDR2 are MNHNS and SASEGT. This CDR3 is CASYPAGLVAGITGELFF. The CDR3 nucleotides are TGTGCCAGCTACCCGGCGGGGCTGGTAGCGGGAATCACCGGGGAGCTGTTTTTT.

The genes are TRBV7-2 and TRBJ2-3, with TRBD2 matching over 7 bases. J lost 1 base, V lost 5 bases, and 6 bases had no gene match. The germline V gene encodes CDR1 SGHTA and CDR2 FQGNSA. The CDR3 has 15 residues. The CDR3 DNA is TGTGCCAGCAGCCGAGTTGCGGGAGGCACAGATACGCAGTATTTT. It encodes CASSRVAGGTDTQYF.

To note about this clonotype: Since the CDR3 does not end with the conserved phenylalanine or tryptophan, this likely comes from a read error. The chain links TRBV5-6 to TRBJ2-1; TRBD1 aligns across 10 bases. CDR1 is SGHDT and CDR2 is YYEEEE in the germline V gene. The length of the CDR3 is 15 residues. V gave up 4 bases and J gave up 6 bases; unmatched junction bases: 7. CDR3 sequence (DNA): TGTGCCAGCAGCCTAGACAGGGGGCTAGTCAATGAGCAGTTCTTG. Translated, it gives CASSLDRGLVNEQFL.

The rearrangement uses TRBV19 and TRBJ2-1; the match to TRBD2 covers 8 bases. The germline gives CDR1 LNHDA, CDR2 SQIVND (reference sequence). This CDR3 is built from 17 residues. The junction had 12 bases not matched to a gene; V was cut back by 3 bases and J by 5 bases. This chain's CDR3 is CASSILTGLGDDNEQFF. DNA of the CDR3: TGTGCCAGTAGTATCCTAACGGGACTAGGGGATGACAATGAGCAGTTCTTC.

The chain uses TRBV20-1 and TRBJ2-7; no reliable D call. Germline loops: CDR1 DFQATT, CDR2 SNEGSKA (reference sequence). The length of the CDR3 is 14 residues. V was cut by 2 bases and J by 6 bases, with 17 bases left in between. CDR3 sequence reads: CSARWQPLSGEQYF. The CDR3, as DNA: TGCAGTGCTAGATGGCAGCCATTATCCGGCGAGCAGTACTTC.

J is TRBJ2-5 and V is TRBV5-1; 9 bases map to TRBD1. Losses at the gene ends were 0 bases for V and 5 bases for J; bases not matched to a gene: 8. The CDR3 covers 16 residues. In germline, CDR1 is SGHRS, CDR2 YFSETQ. CDR3 sequence (DNA): TGCGCCAGCAGCTTGGTCCTACAGGGGGCGCCGGAGACCCAGTACTTC. This encodes CASSLVLQGAPETQYF. The whole variable domain, remainder taken from reference TRBV5-1 and TRBJ2-5, is KAGVTQTPRYLIKTRGQQVTLSCSPISGHRSVSWYQQTPGQGLQFLFEYFSETQRNKGNFPGRFSGRQFSNSRSEMNVSTLELGDSALYLCASSLVLQGAPETQYFGPGTRLLVL.

The rearrangement uses TRBV20-1 and TRBJ2-5, with D possibly matching TRBD1 (6 bases). The CDR3 spans 12 residues. Germline CDR1 DFQATT, CDR2 SNEGSKA (reference sequence). V lost 3 bases, J lost 1 base, and 6 bases lay in between. CDR3 amino acids: CSARGAQETQYF. The CDR3 DNA reads TGCAGTGCTAGGGGGGCCCAAGAGACCCAGTACTTC.

V is TRBV2 and J is TRBJ2-7, with no clear D. The CDR3 consists of 11 residues. Per the germline V gene, CDR1 is SNHLY and CDR2 is FYNNEI. V lost 6 bases to trimming and J lost 4 bases, with 7 bases between them. In DNA form, the CDR3 reads TGTGCCAGCAGCCCTTCATACGAGCAGTACTTC. Translation gives CASSPSYEQYF.

The CDR3 reads CASSLPGASGDNEQFF. The CDR3 DNA follows: TGTGCCAGCAGTTTGCCCGGGGCTAGCGGGGACAATGAGCAGTTCTTC. V gene TRBV7-9 combines with J gene TRBJ2-1, with 9 bases aligning to TRBD2. Germline CDR1 reads SEHNR; CDR2 reads FQNEAQ (reference sequence). The CDR3 length is 16 residues. V gave up 6 bases and J gave up 5 bases; unmatched junction bases: 11.

The chain carries TRBV7-8 and TRBJ2-3; TRBD1 agrees at 7 bases. Germline V CDR1 and CDR2: SGHVS, FQNEAQ. The V and J ends lost 6 bases and 2 bases, in that order; junction bases with no gene match: 11. The CDR3 is 16 residues long. CDR3 nucleotides: TGTGCCAGCAGTTTCTCCCGGACAGGTGCCACAGATACGCAGTATTTT. Its protein is CASSFSRTGATDTQYF.

The chain is built from TRBV20-1 and TRBJ1-5; tentatively, D is TRBD1 (6 bases). The CDR3 loop spans 13 amino acids. Trimming pared 6 bases from V and 6 bases from J, leaving 15 bases between. Germline V CDR1 and CDR2: DFQATT, SNEGSKA (reference sequence). CDR3: CSARGWPAQPQHF. In DNA form, the CDR3 reads TGCAGTGCCAGGGGATGGCCAGCTCAGCCCCAGCATTTT.

V and J are TRBV6-5 and TRBJ1-1; 8 bases map to TRBD1. V shed 5 bases, J shed 1 base, and the junction held 3 bases outside the gene matches. The CDR3 covers 14 residues. CDR1 is MNHEY, CDR2 SVGAGI, per germline. CDR3 in DNA: TGTGCCAGCAGTCGACAGGGGTGGAACACTGAAGCTTTCTTT. Its translation is CASSRQGWNTEAFF.

The chain combines TRBV4-1 with TRBJ1-1; no clear D. The CDR3 is 14 residues long. Germline lookup yields CDR1 MGHRA and CDR2 YSYEKL. Between the trimmed V and J ends, which lost 1 base and 3 bases, there was a span of 9 bases. The CDR3 is CASSQGGYDTEAFF. The CDR3 nucleotides read TGCGCCAGCAGCCAAGGAGGATACGACACTGAAGCTTTCTTT.